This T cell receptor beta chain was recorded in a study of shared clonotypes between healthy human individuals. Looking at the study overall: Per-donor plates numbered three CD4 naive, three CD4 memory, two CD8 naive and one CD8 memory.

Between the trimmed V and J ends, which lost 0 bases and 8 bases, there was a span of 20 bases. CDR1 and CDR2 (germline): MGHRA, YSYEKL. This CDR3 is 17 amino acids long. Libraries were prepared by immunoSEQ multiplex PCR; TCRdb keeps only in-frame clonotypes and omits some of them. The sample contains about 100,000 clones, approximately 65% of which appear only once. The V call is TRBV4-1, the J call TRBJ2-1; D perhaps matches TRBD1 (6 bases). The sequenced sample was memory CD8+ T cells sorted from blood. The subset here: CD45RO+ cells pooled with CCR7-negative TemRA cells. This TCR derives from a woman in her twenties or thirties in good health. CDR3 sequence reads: CASSQESYGRGRDEQFF. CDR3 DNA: TGCGCCAGCAGCCAAGAGTCGTATGGCAGGGGCAGGGATGAGCAGTTCTTC.